This entry is about one TCR beta chain. As yet, its antigen is unknown. Using immunoSEQ multiplex PCR, the repertoire was profiled, and TCRdb retains in-frame clones only, with some absent. The table has approximately 74,000 clones, about 89% seen once. CDR1 is MNHEY, CDR2 SVGAGI, per germline. The CDR3 runs 13 residues. Deletions cut 0 bases from V and 10 bases from J, with 10 bases between. This sample stems from a study of OX40 agonist ivuxolimab in advanced cancers. Overall study results and limits: Among the lowest peripheral clonal expansion occurred in 0.1-3.0 mg/kg partial responders.

This chain connects TRBV6-5 to TRBJ2-1, with D uncertain. The sample here was CD4+ or CD8+ T cells sorted from blood, taken in a trial of the OX40 agonist ivuxolimab. This TCR was recovered from an adult with an advanced solid tumor such as melanoma, head and neck, liver or kidney cancer. The CDR3 here is CASSYSNSLEQFF. The CDR3 nucleotides are TGTGCCAGCAGTTACTCGAATAGCCTGGAGCAGTTCTTC.